The clone carrying this T cell receptor (beta chain) has a single count. The data are from a study of T cell responses to AZD1222 COVID-19 vaccine. Method: immunoSEQ multiplex PCR; TCRdb's copy keeps in-frame clones and lacks some. Of around 140,000 clones in the sample, over 85% were seen once. The sequence derives from an adult in good health. Here the sequenced sample was peripheral blood, taken on day 0 of MenACWY control vaccination.

CDR3 sequence (DNA): TGTGCTAGTGGTCTCATAGACAGGCTCTATGGCTACACCTTC. It specifies CASGLIDRLYGYTF. The rearrangement joins TRBV12-5 to TRBJ1-2; D might be TRBD1 (6 bases). The ends were cut back, 5 bases at V and 4 bases at J, with 14 bases in the middle. Looked up from germline, CDR1 is LGHNT and CDR2 is FRNRAP. The CDR3 spans 14 residues.